This T cell receptor (beta chain) is drawn from a study of identical twins. A few counts support this clonotype. Via MiXCR, TCRdb re-called the 5' RACE reads, giving one row per CDR3 protein. The table includes 400,000 to 650,000 distinct CDR3 sequences, about 20% detected once. The CDR3 has 14 residues. Trimming took 6 bases from V and 2 from J, leaving 11 bases between them. These sequences were also reported in another study, on T cells expressing NK-cell markers.

V gene TRBV12-3 or TRBV12-4 combines with J gene TRBJ1-5, with no clear D. Sample: CD4+ T cells sorted from blood. This sequence originates from a woman aged 18-29 years in good health. CDR3 sequence: CASSHRMGNQPQHF. The CDR3 nucleotides read TGTGCCAGCAGCCATCGTATGGGCAATCAGCCCCAGCATTTT.